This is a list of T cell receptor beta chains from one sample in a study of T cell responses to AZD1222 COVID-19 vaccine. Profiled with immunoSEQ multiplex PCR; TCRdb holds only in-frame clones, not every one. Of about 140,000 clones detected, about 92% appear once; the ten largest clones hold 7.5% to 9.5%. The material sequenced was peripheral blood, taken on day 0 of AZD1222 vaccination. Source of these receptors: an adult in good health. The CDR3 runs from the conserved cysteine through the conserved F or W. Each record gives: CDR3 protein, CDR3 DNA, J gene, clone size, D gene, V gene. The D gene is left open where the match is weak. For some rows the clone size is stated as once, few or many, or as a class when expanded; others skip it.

CDR3 protein: CASSEGPGYYGYTF
CDR3 DNA: TGTGCCAGCAGTGAAGGTCCCGGATACTATGGCTACACCTTC
J gene: TRBJ1-2
clone size: NA
D gene: NA
V gene: TRBV6-1

CDR3 protein: CASSPTIARGAATNEKLFF
CDR3 DNA: TGTGCCAGCAGCCCGACTATAGCACGGGGGGCTGCAACTAATGAAAAACTGTTTTTT
J gene: TRBJ1-4
clone size: NA
D gene: NA
V gene: TRBV4-2

CDR3 protein: CASSPQGDRGNEQFF
CDR3 DNA: TGTGCCAGCAGCCCTCAGGGGGACAGGGGTAATGAGCAGTTCTTC
J gene: TRBJ2-1
clone size: NA
D gene: TRBD1
V gene: TRBV4-2

CDR3 protein: CASSLFSGVWAQHF
CDR3 DNA: TGTGCCAGCAGTTTATTCTCGGGGGTCTGGGCCCAGCATTTT
J gene: TRBJ1-5
clone size: NA
D gene: NA
V gene: TRBV28

CDR3 protein: CASARQGIINGGYTF
CDR3 DNA: TGTGCCAGCGCCCGACAGGGGATTATTAACGGTGGCTACACCTTC
J gene: TRBJ1-2
clone size: once
D gene: TRBD1
V gene: TRBV7-9

CDR3 protein: CSVEFEVRDYGYTF
CDR3 DNA: TGCAGCGTTGAATTCGAGGTCAGGGACTATGGCTACACCTTC
J gene: TRBJ1-2
clone size: NA
D gene: NA
V gene: TRBV29-1

CDR3 protein: CAISDLDYNEQFF
CDR3 DNA: TGTGCCATCAGTGACCTAGACTACAATGAGCAGTTCTTC
J gene: TRBJ2-1
clone size: NA
D gene: NA
V gene: TRBV10-3

CDR3 protein: CASSPLTRSHEQFF
CDR3 DNA: TGTGCCAGCAGCCCCCTGACTAGGTCGCATGAGCAGTTCTTC
J gene: TRBJ2-1
clone size: NA
D gene: NA
V gene: TRBV9

CDR3 protein: CASSFSRDRRPYEQYF
CDR3 DNA: TGTGCCAGCAGTTTTTCTCGGGACAGGCGTCCCTACGAGCAGTACTTC
J gene: TRBJ2-7
clone size: NA
D gene: TRBD1
V gene: TRBV28

CDR3 protein: CASSQGPGWLGELFF
CDR3 DNA: TGCGCCAGCAGCCAAGGACCAGGGTGGTTAGGGGAGCTGTTTTTT
J gene: TRBJ2-2
clone size: NA
D gene: NA
V gene: TRBV4-3

CDR3 protein: CASSGGGPYNEQFF
CDR3 DNA: TGCGCCAGCAGTGGGGGAGGGCCGTACAATGAGCAGTTCTTC
J gene: TRBJ2-1
clone size: NA
D gene: TRBD2
V gene: TRBV5-1